The source of this T cell receptor beta chain is a study of blood T cell repertoires in COVID-19 (dated by TCRdb to about 2020). Describing the broader study: Samples covering the acute and convalescent phases of COVID-19 were provided by collaborators in the United States, Italy and Spain. Where available, HLA class I and class II types were taken from metadata supplied by the sample provider and were not determined by assay-based typing. The prospective study material was composed of cDNA or gDNA derived from T cells, B-cell-depleted T cells, or PBMCs. A de-identified subject ID, COVID-19 status, age in years and sex were almost always included in the sample metadata. The repertoires were released in a freely available public database intended as a resource for research on the immune response to SARS-CoV-2. Subjects who had been exposed to COVID-19, were actively infected with it, or had recovered from it provided the deeply sampled blood TCRbeta repertoires that made up the dataset. Samples came from the ongoing ImmuneRACE study (first 160 participants) plus 1,254 subjects from 6 global collaborators.

Collaborating institutions collected whole blood in K2EDTA tubes following their own protocols. For TCRbeta analysis, collaborators shipped samples as frozen whole blood, isolated PBMCs, or DNA extracted from either of those sample types. Results the study describes overall, beyond this receptor: How much clinical and demographic metadata was included differed by source and by participant, and the metadata was provided uncurated.

For this clone: Its target antigen remains unknown. Base qualities were left out, and no much larger clone turns up one base away.

TCRbeta CDR3 regions were amplified from genomic DNA by means of the immunoSEQ Assay, a bias-controlled multiplex PCR. The study's own analysis went as follows. The number of nucleated cells in each sample was estimated from the amplification of reference gene primers within the assay. To quantify the absolute abundance of each unique TCRbeta CDR3 rearrangement, sequence reads were collapsed and filtered. For each sample, productive Simpson clonality was calculated by taking the square root of Simpson's diversity index across productive rearrangements. TCRdb provides this immuneACCESS table in a form limited to in-frame rearrangements. Some clones are lacking; in checked studies, under half of them reflect an unresolved V gene, and why the rest are absent is not known. The DNA gave D and trimming, while V, J and clone size come from that table. The sample profile shows over 150,000 clones; approximately 80% of them were found once. Of the sample, more than 7% is held by the ten largest clones.

The CDR3 spans 14 residues, from the cysteine through the phenylalanine. Only the CDR3 region is kept as DNA, spanning 42 bases read in frame from base 1. As encoded in the germline V gene (reference sequence), CDR1 is GTSNPN while CDR2 is SVGIG. V lost 3 bases and J lost 9 bases; the stretch between them is 18 bases long. This receptor was identified in an elderly woman with active or convalescent COVID-19. The material sequenced was peripheral blood. The V and J genes are TRBV30 and TRBJ2-1, with TRBD2 tentatively as D gene (6 bases match). This receptor has the CDR3 CAWRGGLVGGEQFF. The nucleotide sequence is TGTGCCTGGAGGGGGGGTCTAGTGGGAGGTGAGCAGTTCTTC.